This T cell receptor (beta chain) is drawn from a study of beta chain features in type 1 diabetes. Study background: Patients shared similar age, gender and cell yields with healthy donors. Findings of the study overall: The naive, central memory and Treg TCRB repertoires of patients appeared to be more similar to one another than those of healthy donors. Within each of all four CD4+ subsets, Type 1 diabetes patients had TCRB CDR3s that were moderately but significantly shorter.

Expressed TCRB transcripts got sequenced, as all isolated RNA was reverse transcribed. Sequenced by immunoSEQ multiplex PCR; TCRdb stores in-frame clones only, minus some. The profile covers fewer than 450,000 clones, with roughly 12% appearing a single time and nearly 0.015% taken by the ten largest. On this clone itself: Its antigen is unidentified.

The CDR3 sequence is 14 residues long. CDR1 and CDR2 from the germline V gene are LGHNA and YSLEER. The germline V and J ends were trimmed by 3 bases and 3 bases, with 9 bases remaining between them. Material: naive CD4+ T cells from blood. This sequence originates from a woman aged 18-29 years with type 1 diabetes. This rearrangement joins TRBV4-3 to TRBJ2-1, with a tentative D call TRBD1 (6 bases). The CDR3 sequence is CASSQWTDYNEQFF. CDR3 sequence (DNA): TGCGCCAGCAGCCAGTGGACAGACTACAATGAGCAGTTCTTC.